This TCR beta chain is drawn from a study of shared clonotypes between healthy human individuals. Study summary: In total, the donors were two women and a few men aged 18 to 49.

V lost 0 bases and J lost 2, with 8 bases in between. This CDR3 spans 15 amino acids. Germline CDR1 SGHRS, CDR2 YFSETQ. A CD45RA-negative memory subset and a CD45RA+ naive subset were separated from the CD4+ cells. Authors' analysis steps: Filtering differed because ImmunoSEQ produced junction-only sequences that carried no quality scores. Only in-frame clones appear in the TCRdb table, and some are missing; sequencing was by immunoSEQ multiplex PCR. The DNA gave D and trimming, while V, J and clone size come from that table. Of some 1.5 million clones detected, 98% appear once; the ten largest clones hold 0.4% to 0.55%.

The material sequenced was naive CD4+ T cells sorted from blood. Documented subset: CD45RA+ positively selected. V gene TRBV5-1 combines with J gene TRBJ2-2, with a tentative D call TRBD1 (5 bases). The TCR originated in a man aged 30 to 45 in good health. Here the CDR3 reads CASSLGQINTGELFF. For the CDR3, the DNA is TGCGCCAGCAGCTTGGGACAGATTAACACCGGGGAGCTGTTTTTT.